The 10 T cell receptor beta chains presented below share a single source sample, sequenced in a study of technical replicates of blood from several donors. Profiling relied on immunoSEQ multiplex PCR, and the TCRdb table lists in-frame clones only, not all of them. The table has around 57,000 clones, 85% to 95% seen once; the top ten hold 0.2% to 0.25%. Sequencing input: T cells isolated from PBMCs. These receptors originate from a human donor in good health.

The CDR3 DNA reads as TGTGCCACCAAGAGGGCAGGTAGCAATCAGCCCCAGCATTTT. Residues: CATKRAGSNQPQHF. The chain uses TRBV18 and TRBJ1-5; no definite D call. V was cut by 10 bases and J by 0 bases, with 13 bases left in between. Germline CDR1 is KGHSH and CDR2 is LQKENI. The CDR3 spans 14 residues.

The rearrangement links TRBV18 to TRBJ2-5; perhaps TRBD1 as D (6 bases). The CDR3 extends over 14 amino acids. Germline CDR1 reads KGHSH; CDR2 reads LQKENI. Trimming left V 4 bases short and J 1 base short, with 10 bases between. CDR3 coding DNA: TGTGCCAGCTCACGGGGGACATTCCAAGAGACCCAGTACTTC. Translating it yields CASSRGTFQETQYF.

The chain couples TRBV10-3 to TRBJ2-2; 7 bases agree with TRBD2. The junction had 8 bases not matched to a gene; V was cut back by 8 bases and J by 5 bases. Germline CDR1 reads ENHRY; CDR2 reads SYGVKD. The CDR3 loop spans 14 amino acids. The CDR3 bases are TGTGCCATCCCCTTAGCGGGTGAAACCGGGGAGCTGTTTTTT. Amino acids: CAIPLAGETGELFF.

This clone was seen once. CDR3 sequence reads: CASSQVEDRAEQYF. The DNA of the CDR3 is TGTGCCAGCAGCCAAGTCGAGGACAGGGCCGAGCAGTACTTC. The V and J genes are TRBV14 and TRBJ2-7; 8 bases match TRBD1. The germline CDR1 and CDR2 sequences are SGHDN and FVKESK. Trimming removed 1 base from V and 6 bases from J; junction bases left unmatched: 5. This CDR3 has 14 residues. The variable domain in full, completed from reference TRBV14 and TRBJ2-7, reads EAGVTQFPSHSVIEKGQTVTLRCDPISGHDNLYWYRRVMGKEIKFLLHFVKESKQDESGMPNNRFLAERTGGTYSTLKVQPAELEDSGVYFCASSQVEDRAEQYFGPGTRLTVT.

The CDR3 DNA sequence: TGTGCCAGCAGTTTCCCCCACTCGGCTGAAGCTTTCTTT. This sequence encodes CASSFPHSAEAFF. The chain couples TRBV6-5 to TRBJ1-1; the D is unclear. The CDR3 is made up of 13 amino acids. CDR1 and CDR2 (germline): MNHEY, SVGAGI. V lost 4 bases and J lost 6, with 12 bases in between.

The V call is TRBV28, the J call TRBJ1-2; D not certain. V dropped 4 bases and J dropped 5 bases, with 11 bases sitting between them. This CDR3 comprises 13 residues. The germline V gene encodes CDR1 MDHEN and CDR2 SYDVKM. The CDR3, as DNA: TGTGCCAGCAGTTCCGGGAGGGTGTATGGCTACACCTTC. Its translation: CASSSGRVYGYTF.

The rearrangement joins TRBV9 to TRBJ1-1; TRBD1 is a possible D gene (5 bases). The germline CDR1 and CDR2 sequences are SGDLS and YYNGEE. CDR3 size: 12 residues. V was cut by 4 bases and J by 5 bases, with 9 bases left in between. DNA of the CDR3: TGTGCCAGCAGCCCTCGGGGGACTGAAGCTTTCTTT. This encodes CASSPRGTEAFF.

The chain recombines TRBV28 with TRBJ2-4; 8 bases align to TRBD2. J lost 0 bases, V lost 6 bases, and 16 bases had no gene match. Germline values: CDR1 MDHEN, CDR2 SYDVKM. This CDR3 has 19 residues. The DNA for the CDR3 is TGTGCCAGCAGCTCCAGGTATACTAGCGGACCTCTAGCCAAAAACATTCAGTACTTC. Amino acids: CASSSRYTSGPLAKNIQYF.

This chain connects TRBV7-9 to TRBJ2-7, with D perhaps TRBD1 (6 bases). V shed 5 bases and J shed 3 bases, with 11 bases lying between them. The CDR3 length is 13 residues. Germline assignment: CDR1 SEHNR and CDR2 FQNEAQ (reference sequence). CDR3: CASSRETGYEQYF. CDR3 nucleotide sequence: TGTGCCAGCAGCCGCGAGACAGGCTACGAGCAGTACTTC. Full variable domain (rest looked up from reference TRBV7-9 and TRBJ2-7): DTGVSQNPRHKITKRGQNVTFRCDPISEHNRLYWYRQTLGQGPEFLTYFQNEAQLEKSRLLSDRFSAERPKGSFSTLEIQRTEQGDSAMYLCASSRETGYEQYFGPGTRLTVT.

V usage is TRBV5-4 and J usage is TRBJ1-3; 7 positions match TRBD1. Germline trimming cut 3 bases from V and 5 bases from J; bases unmatched to any gene: 8. Germline assignment: CDR1 SGHNT and CDR2 YYREEE (reference sequence). There are 15 residues in the CDR3. In nucleotides, the CDR3 is TGTGCCAGCAGCTCAGATCCAGGGGGGAGAAACACCATATATTTT. This gives the protein CASSSDPGGRNTIYF.